Given below is one T cell receptor (beta chain) in context. Its antigen is currently unknown. Trimming pared 2 bases from V and 5 bases from J, leaving 18 bases between. The CDR3 has 16 residues. Germline lookup yields CDR1 MNHNY and CDR2 SVGAGI (reference sequence). This record belongs to a study of cytomegalovirus exposure and HLA in healthy donors. Study observations and caveats: The study dropped some indistinguishable V segments, TRBV6-2 and TRBV6-3 among them.

The PCR employed 60 Vbeta primers together with 13 Jbeta primers. Method: immunoSEQ multiplex PCR; TCRdb's copy keeps in-frame clones and lacks some. The table records 150,000 to 200,000 clones, over 75% of them present only once. This TCR was recovered from a woman aged 25 to 39 in good health and CMV-seronegative. The chain has TRBV6-6 and TRBJ2-5; tentative D call: TRBD2 (5 bases). Source material: PBMCs. The CDR3 DNA sequence: TGTGCCAGCAGTTACGGCTTGTCAGGAGGCATCGAGACCCAGTACTTC. Encoded protein: CASSYGLSGGIETQYF.